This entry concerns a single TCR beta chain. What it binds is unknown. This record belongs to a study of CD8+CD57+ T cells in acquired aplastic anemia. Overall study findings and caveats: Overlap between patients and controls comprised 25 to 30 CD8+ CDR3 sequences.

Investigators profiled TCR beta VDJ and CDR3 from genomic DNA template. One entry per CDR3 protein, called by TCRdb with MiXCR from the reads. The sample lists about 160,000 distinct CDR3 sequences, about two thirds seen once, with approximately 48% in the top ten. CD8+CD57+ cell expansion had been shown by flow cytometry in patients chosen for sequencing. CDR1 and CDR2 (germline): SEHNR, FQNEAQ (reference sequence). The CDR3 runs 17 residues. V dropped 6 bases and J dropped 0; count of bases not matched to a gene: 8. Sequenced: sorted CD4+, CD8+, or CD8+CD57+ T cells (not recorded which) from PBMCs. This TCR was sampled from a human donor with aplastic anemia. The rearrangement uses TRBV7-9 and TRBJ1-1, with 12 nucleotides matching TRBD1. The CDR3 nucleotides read TGTGCCAGCAGTCGAGGGACAGGGGGCCTTATGAACACTGAAGCTTTCTTT. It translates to CASSRGTGGLMNTEAFF.